The clone carrying this T cell receptor beta chain was detected ten times or more. Its antigen is unidentified. The data derive from a study of human CD8 memory T cell subsets. The study's findings and limits: Whereas effector memory cells differed, stem-like memory and precursor exhausted T cells had comparably high diversity.

Duplicate vials of about 150,000 sorted CD8+ T cells per subset supplied the RNA. The length of the CDR3 is 14 residues. The germline V gene encodes CDR1 SGHDN and CDR2 FVKESK. Trimming at V came to 6 bases and at J to 4 bases, leaving 5 bases not matched to a gene. Generation of TCR beta libraries used UMI-labeled 5' RACE. Via MiXCR, TCRdb re-called the 5' RACE reads, giving one row per CDR3 protein. Among over 7,000 distinct CDR3 sequences listed, about 3.9% were seen once. The chain has TRBV14 and TRBJ2-7, with 11 bases lining up with TRBD1. The sequence was obtained from a human donor in good health. What was sequenced was CD8+ T cells from PBMCs. This CDR3 reads CASRDRGHRYEQYF. CDR3 DNA: TGTGCCAGCAGGGACAGGGGGCATCGGTACGAGCAGTACTTC.